This T cell receptor (beta chain) was found in a study of neurological immune-mediated disorders. CDR1 is DFQATT, CDR2 SNEGSKA, per germline (reference sequence). The CDR3 runs to 18 residues. The V and J ends lost 3 bases and 4 bases, in that order; junction bases with no gene match: 10. Each CDR3 protein is one row after TCRdb ran MiXCR on the 5' RACE reads. The sample holds nearly 60,000 distinct CDR3 sequences; roughly 3.2% are singletons and the top ten take under 3.5%. Ten or more counts support this clonotype. Sequences were obtained from PBMCs. The chain has TRBV20-1 and TRBJ2-2, with 14 bases matching TRBD2. The TCR comes from a woman aged 25 to 45 with multiple sclerosis. CDR3 sequence (DNA): TGCAGTGCTAGGCGACTAGCGGGGGGGCCGGGGGGCACCGGGGAGCTGTTTTTT. Translation gives CSARRLAGGPGGTGELFF.